Listed here are 18 T cell receptor beta chains from one sample, sequenced in a study of cytotoxic CD8 clonotypes in ibrutinib-treated CLL. The data were produced by immunoSEQ multiplex PCR, yet TCRdb's version contains in-frame clones alone and is incomplete. The sample yields approximately 330,000 clones, around four fifths seen once. Sequences were derived from PBMCs, sampled before ibrutinib treatment. The receptors come from a human donor with chronic lymphocytic leukemia.

V gene TRBV5-1 combines with J gene TRBJ1-2; 7 nucleotides agree with TRBD1. The V and J ends lost 0 bases and 5 bases, in that order; junction bases with no gene match: 13. The CDR3 runs 17 residues. The germline V gene has CDR1 SGHRS and CDR2 YFSETQ. CDR3 DNA sequence: TGCGCCAGCAGCTTGGCCCTTGGGGCCGACAGGGTTTATGGCTACACCTTC. Its translation is CASSLALGADRVYGYTF.

The genes are TRBV27 and TRBJ1-5, with 9 bases matching TRBD1. CDR1 is MNHEY and CDR2 is SMNVEV in the germline V gene (reference sequence). The CDR3 is 16 amino acids. The junction had 5 bases not matched to a gene; V was cut back by 4 bases and J by 1 base. This chain's CDR3 is CASSSTDRGSNQPQHF. The CDR3 DNA sequence: TGTGCCAGCAGTTCGACGGACAGGGGAAGCAATCAGCCCCAGCATTTT.

For this clone: The sample carries other DNA sequences with the same CDR3. V is TRBV18 and J is TRBJ2-7; D is unclear. Germline loops: CDR1 KGHSH, CDR2 LQKENI. V lost 3 bases and J lost 2, with 5 bases in between. This CDR3 has 12 residues. The CDR3 is CASSPSAYEQYF. As DNA, the CDR3 is TGTGCCAGCTCACCCAGTGCCTACGAGCAGTACTTC.

This clone was seen a few times. The V gene is TRBV7-6, the J gene TRBJ1-4, with D perhaps TRBD1 (5 bases). V lost 0 bases and J 8 bases, leaving 13 bases between the germline ends. The CDR3 runs 15 residues. Germline V CDR1 and CDR2: SGHVS, FNYEAQ. The CDR3 coding sequence is TGTGCCAGCAGCTTAGCGGGGGGGAGCGAAGAAAAACTGTTTTTT. It codes for CASSLAGGSEEKLFF.

CDR3 protein: CASSFPNNNEQFF. The CDR3 DNA reads TGTGCCAGCAGTTTCCCCAATAACAATGAGCAGTTCTTC. The chain carries TRBV27 and TRBJ2-1; D unclear. Trimming took off 3 bases at V and 5 bases at J, with 8 bases between the two ends. Germline lookup yields CDR1 MNHEY and CDR2 SMNVEV (reference sequence). The CDR3 sequence is 13 residues long.

The rearrangement uses TRBV19 and TRBJ1-2; D not resolved. Trimming took off 9 bases at V and 7 bases at J, with 18 bases between the two ends. The CDR3 is 13 amino acids. The germline CDR1 and CDR2 sequences are LNHDA and SQIVND (reference sequence). CDR3 region: CASERSDYGGYTF. CDR3 bases: TGTGCCAGCGAGAGGTCAGACTACGGTGGCTACACCTTC.

The chain has TRBV5-1 and TRBJ2-7; D remains ambiguous. Germline CDR1 is SGHRS and CDR2 is YFSETQ. The CDR3 runs 14 residues. Trimming took off 0 bases at V and 5 bases at J, with 12 bases between the two ends. The CDR3 loop reads CASSLVMTPDEQYF. The CDR3 DNA reads TGCGCCAGCAGCTTGGTCATGACGCCAGACGAGCAGTACTTC. Looking up the rest from reference TRBV5-1 and TRBJ2-7 gives the full variable domain: KAGVTQTPRYLIKTRGQQVTLSCSPISGHRSVSWYQQTPGQGLQFLFEYFSETQRNKGNFPGRFSGRQFSNSRSEMNVSTLELGDSALYLCASSLVMTPDEQYFGPGTRLTVT.

The V gene is TRBV2, the J gene TRBJ2-1; 14 bases match TRBD2. J was trimmed by 12 bases and V by 6 bases; bases with no gene match: 10. The CDR3 consists of 15 residues. The germline V gene has CDR1 SNHLY and CDR2 FYNNEI. The CDR3 DNA is TGTGCCAGCAGCGGGGGACTAGCGGGAGATTGGCGGCAGTTCTTC. Protein product: CASSGGLAGDWRQFF.

The rearrangement joins TRBV18 to TRBJ1-2; TRBD1 agrees at 8 bases. Germline CDR1 KGHSH, CDR2 LQKENI. The CDR3 loop spans 13 amino acids. With 2 bases clipped from V and 7 bases from J, the junction kept 3 bases outside the gene matches. In DNA form, the CDR3 reads TGTGCCAGCTCACCAGACAGGGGTGCTGGCTACACCTTC. Amino acid sequence: CASSPDRGAGYTF.

CDR3 in DNA: TGTGCCAGCAGTACGGGCCTTGAAAAACTGTTTTTT. Its protein product is CASSTGLEKLFF. The chain employs TRBV27 and TRBJ1-4; D unclear. There are 12 residues in the CDR3. Deletions cut 5 bases from V and 7 bases from J, with 8 bases between. Germline CDR1 MNHEY, CDR2 SMNVEV (reference sequence).

This sequence joins TRBV11-2 and TRBJ2-1, with 10 bases aligning to TRBD2. The V gene end was trimmed by 5 bases and the J gene end by 3 bases; junction bases not matched to a gene: 4. CDR3 length equals 15 residues. Germline CDR1 is SGHAT and CDR2 is FQNNGV. CDR3 residues: CASSRTSGNYNEQFF. The CDR3 DNA sequence: TGTGCCAGCAGCCGAACTAGCGGGAACTACAATGAGCAGTTCTTC.

In DNA form, the CDR3 reads TGTGCCAGCAGCTTAGGGGCTAGCGGGAGGGAATACAATGAGCAGTTCTTC. Encoded protein: CASSLGASGREYNEQFF. The V gene is TRBV7-2, the J gene TRBJ2-1; 12 bases map to TRBD2. V dropped 1 base and J dropped 4; count of bases not matched to a gene: 5. The CDR3 contains 17 residues. CDR1 and CDR2 from the germline V gene are SGHTA and FQGNSA.

This clone showed up just a few times. The chain recombines TRBV28 with TRBJ2-7; D may be TRBD1 or TRBD2 (7 bases each). The V and J ends lost 7 bases and 5 bases respectively, with 18 bases between them. Per the germline V gene, CDR1 is MDHEN and CDR2 is SYDVKM. This CDR3 contains 14 residues. CDR3 nucleotide sequence: TGTGCCAGCAAGGAACCAGGGGGGGTTAACGAGCAGTACTTC. It codes for CASKEPGGVNEQYF. Filled out from reference TRBV28 and TRBJ2-7, the complete variable domain reads DVKVTQSSRYLVKRTGEKVFLECVQDMDHENMFWYRQDPGLGLRLIYFSYDVKMKEKGDIPEGYSVSREKKERFSLILESASTNQTSMYLCASKEPGGVNEQYFGPGTRLTVT.

This clone was recorded a few times. The chain links TRBV6-5 to TRBJ2-7, with D uncertain. The germline CDR1 and CDR2 sequences are MNHEY and SVGAGI. V lost 8 bases and J lost 5, with 10 bases in between. The CDR3 consists of 11 residues. The CDR3 DNA reads TGTGCCAGCGGGATCAAAAACGAGCAGTACTTC. Translating gives CASGIKNEQYF.

The CDR3 spells CASITRRGPYEQYF. The CDR3 DNA follows: TGTGCCAGCATCACACGCCGGGGGCCCTACGAGCAGTACTTC. This chain uses TRBV6-5 with TRBJ2-7; either TRBD1 or TRBD2 may supply D (6 bases each). The CDR3 extends over 14 amino acids. Germline V gives CDR1 MNHEY, CDR2 SVGAGI. V was clipped by 7 bases and J by 2 bases, with 15 bases between them.

The V gene is TRBV30, the J gene TRBJ1-2; no firm D call. Germline CDR1 GTSNPN, CDR2 SVGIG (reference sequence). The CDR3 is made up of 11 amino acids. Trimming took off 4 bases at V and 4 bases at J, with 7 bases between the two ends. CDR3 residues: CAWKVSYGYTF. The CDR3 DNA reads TGTGCCTGGAAGGTGAGCTATGGCTACACCTTC.

This chain connects TRBV27 to TRBJ2-7; no firm D call. Germline V gives CDR1 MNHEY, CDR2 SMNVEV (reference sequence). With 0 bases removed from V and 5 bases from J, the gap between germline ends came to 11 bases. The CDR3 is made up of 14 amino acids. CDR3 DNA: TGTGCCAGCAGTTTATCAGCAGGTTGGAACGAGCAGTACTTC. Translating it yields CASSLSAGWNEQYF.

This clone was found a few times. The chain carries TRBV18 and TRBJ2-2; D may be TRBD1 (6 bases). V lost 1 base, J lost 2 bases, and 11 bases lay in between. The CDR3 is 16 residues long. Looked up from germline, CDR1 is KGHSH and CDR2 is LQKENI. The CDR3 spells CASSPRGGVNTGELFF. As DNA, the CDR3 is TGTGCCAGCTCACCACGTGGGGGCGTAAACACCGGGGAGCTGTTTTTT.